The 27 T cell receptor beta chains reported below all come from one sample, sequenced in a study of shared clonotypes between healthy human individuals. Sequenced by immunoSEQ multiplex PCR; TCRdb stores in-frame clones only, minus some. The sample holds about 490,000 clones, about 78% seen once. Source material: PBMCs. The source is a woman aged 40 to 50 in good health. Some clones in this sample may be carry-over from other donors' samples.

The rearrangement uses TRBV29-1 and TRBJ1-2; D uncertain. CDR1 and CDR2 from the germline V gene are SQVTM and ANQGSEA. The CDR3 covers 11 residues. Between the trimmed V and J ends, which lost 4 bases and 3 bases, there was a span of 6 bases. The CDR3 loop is CSVGPDYGYTF. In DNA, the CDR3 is TGCAGCGTTGGCCCAGACTATGGCTACACCTTC.

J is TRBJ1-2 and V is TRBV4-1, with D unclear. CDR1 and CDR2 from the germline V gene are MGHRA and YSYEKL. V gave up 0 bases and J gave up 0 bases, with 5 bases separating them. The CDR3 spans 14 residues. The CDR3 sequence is CASSQDPTNYGYTF. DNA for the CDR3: TGCGCCAGCAGCCAAGATCCCACTAACTATGGCTACACCTTC.

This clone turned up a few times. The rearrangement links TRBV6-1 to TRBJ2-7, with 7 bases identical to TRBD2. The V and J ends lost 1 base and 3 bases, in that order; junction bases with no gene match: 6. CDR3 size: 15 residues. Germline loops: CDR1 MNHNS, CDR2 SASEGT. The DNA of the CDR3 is TGTGCCAGCAGTGAAGGGGGGGAGGGTTTCTACGAGCAGTACTTC. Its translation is CASSEGGEGFYEQYF.

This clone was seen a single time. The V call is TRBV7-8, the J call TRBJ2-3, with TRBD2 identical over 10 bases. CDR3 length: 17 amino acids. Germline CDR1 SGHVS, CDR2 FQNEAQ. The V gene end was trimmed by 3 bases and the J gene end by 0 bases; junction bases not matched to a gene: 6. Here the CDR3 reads CASSFEREGVSTDTQYF. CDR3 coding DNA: TGTGCCAGCAGCTTTGAGCGGGAGGGCGTTAGCACAGATACGCAGTATTTT.

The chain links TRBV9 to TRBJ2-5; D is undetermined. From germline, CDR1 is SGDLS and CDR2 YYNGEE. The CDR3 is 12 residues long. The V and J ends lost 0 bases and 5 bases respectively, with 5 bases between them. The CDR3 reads CASSVDGETQYF. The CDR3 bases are TGTGCCAGCAGCGTAGACGGGGAGACCCAGTACTTC. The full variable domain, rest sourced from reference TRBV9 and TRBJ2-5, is DSGVTQTPKHLITATGQRVTLRCSPRSGDLSVYWYQQSLDQGLQFLIQYYNGEERAKGNILERFSAQQFPDLHSELNLSSLELGDSALYFCASSVDGETQYFGPGTRLLVL.

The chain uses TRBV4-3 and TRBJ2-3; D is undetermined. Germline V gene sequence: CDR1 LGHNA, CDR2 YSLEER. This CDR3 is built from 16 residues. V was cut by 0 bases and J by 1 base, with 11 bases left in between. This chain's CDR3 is CASSQDRRGRTDTQYF. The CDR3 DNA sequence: TGCGCCAGCAGCCAAGATCGGCGCGGACGCACAGATACGCAGTATTTT.

CDR3 loop: CASISGGGDYEQYF. The CDR3 DNA reads as TGTGCCAGCATTTCCGGGGGGGGCGACTACGAGCAGTACTTC. The chain carries TRBV2 and TRBJ2-7, with 8 positions matching TRBD2. Germline loops: CDR1 SNHLY, CDR2 FYNNEI. The ends lost 7 bases at V and 3 bases at J; junction bases unmatched: 8. This CDR3 contains 14 residues. Complete variable domain (other parts from reference TRBV2 and TRBJ2-7): EPEVTQTPSHQVTQMGQEVILRCVPISNHLYFYWYRQILGQKVEFLVSFYNNEISEKSEIFDDQFSVERPDGSNFTLKIRSTKLEDSAMYFCASISGGGDYEQYFGPGTRLTVT.

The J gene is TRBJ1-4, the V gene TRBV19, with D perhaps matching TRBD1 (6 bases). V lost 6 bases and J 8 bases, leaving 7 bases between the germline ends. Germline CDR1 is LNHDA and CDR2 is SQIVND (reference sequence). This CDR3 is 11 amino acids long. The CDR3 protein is CASRGGEKLFF. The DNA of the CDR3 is TGTGCCAGTAGAGGGGGGGAAAAACTGTTTTTT. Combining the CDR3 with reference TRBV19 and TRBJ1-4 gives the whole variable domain DGGITQSPKYLFRKEGQNVTLSCEQNLNHDAMYWYRQDPGQGLRLIYYSQIVNDFQKGDIAEGYSVSREKKESFPLTVTSAQKNPTAFYLCASRGGEKLFFGSGTQLSVL.

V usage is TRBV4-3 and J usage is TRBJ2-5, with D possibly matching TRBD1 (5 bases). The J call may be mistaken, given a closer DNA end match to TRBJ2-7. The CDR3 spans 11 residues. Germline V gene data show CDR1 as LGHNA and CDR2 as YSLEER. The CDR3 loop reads CASSQQGEQYF. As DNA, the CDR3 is TGCGCCAGCAGCCAACAGGGCGAGCAGTACTTC.

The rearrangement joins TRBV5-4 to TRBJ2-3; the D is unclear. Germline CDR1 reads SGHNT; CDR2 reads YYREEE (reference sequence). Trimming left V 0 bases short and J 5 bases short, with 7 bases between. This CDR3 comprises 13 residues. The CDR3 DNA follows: TGTGCCAGCAGCTTGGGACTCATAGATACGCAGTATTTT. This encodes CASSLGLIDTQYF.

The CDR3 bases are TGTGCCACCAGCAGAGTAAAAGCGTTTACAGATACGCAGTATTTT. It translates to CATSRVKAFTDTQYF. This chain connects TRBV15 to TRBJ2-3; D is unclear. V was clipped by 1 base and J by 3 bases, with 11 bases between them. Germline CDR1 LNHNV, CDR2 YYDKDF (reference sequence). The CDR3 loop spans 15 amino acids.

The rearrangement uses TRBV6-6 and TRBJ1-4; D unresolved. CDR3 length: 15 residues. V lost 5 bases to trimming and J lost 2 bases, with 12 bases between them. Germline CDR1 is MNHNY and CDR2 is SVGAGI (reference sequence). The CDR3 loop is CASSPSGETNEKLFF. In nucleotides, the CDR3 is TGTGCCAGCAGTCCCAGTGGAGAGACTAATGAAAAACTGTTTTTT.

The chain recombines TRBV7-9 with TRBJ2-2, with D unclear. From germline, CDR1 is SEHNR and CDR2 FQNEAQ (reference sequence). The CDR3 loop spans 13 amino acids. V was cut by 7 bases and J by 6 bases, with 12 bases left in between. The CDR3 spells CASTARLSGELFF. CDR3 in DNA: TGTGCCAGCACAGCTAGGTTGTCCGGGGAGCTGTTTTTT.

The CDR3 coding sequence is TGTGCCAGCAGCTTAGCCGGACTTCGGAGAGAGCAGTACTTC. Amino acids: CASSLAGLRREQYF. V and J are TRBV11-2 and TRBJ2-7; D might be TRBD2 (5 bases). The CDR3 spans 14 residues. Germline loops: CDR1 SGHAT, CDR2 FQNNGV. Trimming shortened V by 1 base and J by 7 bases, and 14 bases separated the two germline ends.

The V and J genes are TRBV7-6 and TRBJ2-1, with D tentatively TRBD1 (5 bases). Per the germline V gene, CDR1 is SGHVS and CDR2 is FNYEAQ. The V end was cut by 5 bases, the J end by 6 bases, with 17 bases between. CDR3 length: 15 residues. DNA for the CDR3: TGTGCCAGCAGCCTTACCTCAGGGTATATCAATGAGCAGTTCTTC. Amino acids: CASSLTSGYINEQFF.

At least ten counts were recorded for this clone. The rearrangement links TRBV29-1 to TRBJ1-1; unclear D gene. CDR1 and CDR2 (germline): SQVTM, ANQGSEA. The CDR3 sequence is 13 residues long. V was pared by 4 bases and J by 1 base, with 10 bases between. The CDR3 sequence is CSVVRWGNTEAFF. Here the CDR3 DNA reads TGCAGCGTTGTCCGGTGGGGGAACACTGAAGCTTTCTTT. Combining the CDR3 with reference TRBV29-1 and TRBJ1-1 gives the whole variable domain SAVISQKPSRDICQRGTSLTIQCQVDSQVTMMFWYRQQPGQSLTLIATANQGSEATYESGFVIDKFPISRPNLTFSTLTVSNMSPEDSSIYLCSVVRWGNTEAFFGQGTRLTVV.

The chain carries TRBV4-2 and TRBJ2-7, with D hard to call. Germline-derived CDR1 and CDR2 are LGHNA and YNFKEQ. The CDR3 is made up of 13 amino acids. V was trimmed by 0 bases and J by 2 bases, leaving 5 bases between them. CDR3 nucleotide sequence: TGTGCCAGCAGCCAAGACAGAACCTACGAGCAGTACTTC. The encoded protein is CASSQDRTYEQYF.

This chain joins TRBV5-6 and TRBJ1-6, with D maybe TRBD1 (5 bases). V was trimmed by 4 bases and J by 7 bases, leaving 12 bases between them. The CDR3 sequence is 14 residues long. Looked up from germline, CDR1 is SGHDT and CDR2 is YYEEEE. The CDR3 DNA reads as TGTGCCAGCAGCCCCCAGGGTTTAAATTCACCCCTCCACTTT. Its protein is CASSPQGLNSPLHF.

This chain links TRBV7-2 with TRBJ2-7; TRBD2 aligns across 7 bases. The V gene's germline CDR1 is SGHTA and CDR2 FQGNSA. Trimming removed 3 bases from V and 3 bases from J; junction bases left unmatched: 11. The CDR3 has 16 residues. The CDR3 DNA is TGTGCCAGCAGCTTGGGGACTACTAAGGGAAACTACGAGCAGTACTTC. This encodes CASSLGTTKGNYEQYF.

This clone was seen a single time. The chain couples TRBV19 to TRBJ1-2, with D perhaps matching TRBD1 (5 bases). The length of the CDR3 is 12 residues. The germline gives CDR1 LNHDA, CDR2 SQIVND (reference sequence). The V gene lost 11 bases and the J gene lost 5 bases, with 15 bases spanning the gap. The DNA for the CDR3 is TGTGCCTGTGAGAGGGCAGGGTATGGCTACACCTTC. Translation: CACERAGYGYTF.

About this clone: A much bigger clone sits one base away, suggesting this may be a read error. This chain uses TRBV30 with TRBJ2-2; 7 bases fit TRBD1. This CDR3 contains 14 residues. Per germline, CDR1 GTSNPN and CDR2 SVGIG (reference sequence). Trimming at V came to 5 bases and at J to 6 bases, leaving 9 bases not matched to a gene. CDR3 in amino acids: CAWVGQLDAGELFF. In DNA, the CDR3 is TGTGCCTGGGTGGGACAGCTTGACGCCGGGGAGCTGTTTTTT.

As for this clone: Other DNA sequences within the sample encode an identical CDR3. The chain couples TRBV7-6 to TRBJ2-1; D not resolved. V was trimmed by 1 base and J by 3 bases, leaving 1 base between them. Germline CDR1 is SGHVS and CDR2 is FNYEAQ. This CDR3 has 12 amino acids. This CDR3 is CASSLVYNEQFF. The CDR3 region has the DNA TGTGCCAGCAGCTTAGTCTACAATGAGCAGTTCTTC.

The CDR3 sequence is CASREMKGLIANTGELFF. Written as DNA, the CDR3 is TGTGCCAGCAGGGAAATGAAAGGGCTGATCGCGAACACCGGGGAGCTGTTTTTT. J is TRBJ2-2 and V is TRBV27; the D is unclear. The CDR3 loop spans 18 amino acids. V lost 6 bases, J lost 0 bases, and 20 bases lay in between. Germline CDR1 MNHEY, CDR2 SMNVEV (reference sequence).

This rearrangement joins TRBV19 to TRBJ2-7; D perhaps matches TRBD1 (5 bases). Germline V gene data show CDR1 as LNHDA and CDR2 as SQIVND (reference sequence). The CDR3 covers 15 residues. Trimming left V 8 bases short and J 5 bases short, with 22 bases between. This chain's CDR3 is CASAQWGQGWDEQYF. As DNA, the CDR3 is TGTGCCAGTGCCCAATGGGGCCAGGGATGGGACGAGCAGTACTTC.

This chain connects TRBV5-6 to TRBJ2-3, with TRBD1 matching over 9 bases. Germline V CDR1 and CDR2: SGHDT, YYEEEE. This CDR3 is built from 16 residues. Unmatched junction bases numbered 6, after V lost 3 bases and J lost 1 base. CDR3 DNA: TGTGCCAGCAGCTCACAGGGGGCTAGCGGCACAGATACGCAGTATTTT. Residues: CASSSQGASGTDTQYF.

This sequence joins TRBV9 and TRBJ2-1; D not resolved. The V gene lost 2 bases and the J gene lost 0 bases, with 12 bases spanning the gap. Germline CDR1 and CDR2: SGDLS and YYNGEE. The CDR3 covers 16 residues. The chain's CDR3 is CASSVAGSLSYNEQFF. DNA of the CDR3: TGTGCCAGCAGCGTCGCCGGGTCCCTCTCCTACAATGAGCAGTTCTTC.

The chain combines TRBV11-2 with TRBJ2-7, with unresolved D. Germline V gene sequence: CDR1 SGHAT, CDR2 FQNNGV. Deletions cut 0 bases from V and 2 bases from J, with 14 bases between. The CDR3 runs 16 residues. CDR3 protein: CASSLDVGSRTYEQYF. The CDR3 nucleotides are TGTGCCAGCAGCTTAGATGTGGGCAGTAGAACCTACGAGCAGTACTTC.